The 32 T cell receptor beta chains below come from one sample, sequenced in a study of blood T cell repertoires in COVID-19. TCRdb's table, derived via immunoSEQ multiplex PCR, lists solely in-frame clones and lacks some. Altogether roughly 88,000 clones are present, approximately 78% being singletons, with the ten largest covering around 16%. Input material: peripheral blood. Receptors originate from a woman of 80 years or more with acute or convalescent COVID-19.

The chain is built from TRBV2 and TRBJ2-3, with a tentative D call TRBD2 (5 bases). The germline V and J ends were trimmed by 3 bases and 2 bases, with 9 bases remaining between them. The CDR3 has 14 residues. Germline V gene data show CDR1 as SNHLY and CDR2 as FYNNEI. The CDR3 sequence is CASSDPGSTDTQYF. DNA for the CDR3: TGTGCCAGCAGTGATCCGGGGTCCACAGATACGCAGTATTTT.

The genes are TRBV7-2 and TRBJ1-5, with unresolved D. V was shortened by 5 bases and J by 0 bases, with 11 bases between the two germline ends. Germline assignment: CDR1 SGHTA and CDR2 FQGNSA. This CDR3 comprises 15 residues. CDR3 sequence: CASSKTKNSNQPQHF. The CDR3 region has the DNA TGTGCCAGCAGCAAGACAAAGAATAGCAATCAGCCCCAGCATTTT.

The V gene is TRBV18, the J gene TRBJ2-3; possibly TRBD1 for D (7 bases). Per the germline V gene, CDR1 is KGHSH and CDR2 is LQKENI. V was pared by 5 bases and J by 4 bases, with 22 bases between. The CDR3 consists of 17 residues. CDR3 DNA sequence: TGTGCCAGCTCATCGAGGCGGGGACAGACCCGGGCAGATACGCAGTATTTT. Translation gives CASSSRRGQTRADTQYF. The full variable domain, with the rest looked up from reference TRBV18 and TRBJ2-3, is NAGVMQNPRHLVRRRGQEARLRCSPMKGHSHVYWYRQLPEEGLKFMVYLQKENIIDESGMPKERFSAEFPKEGPSILRIQQVVRGDSAAYFCASSSRRGQTRADTQYFGPGTRLTVL.

This chain uses TRBV18 with TRBJ2-7; 9 nucleotides agree with TRBD1. Germline CDR1 is KGHSH and CDR2 is LQKENI. This CDR3 has 16 amino acids. Trimming removed 4 bases from V and 1 base from J; junction bases left unmatched: 8. The CDR3: CASSLRAGTGSYEQYF. The DNA for the CDR3 is TGTGCCAGCTCACTTAGAGCTGGGACAGGGTCCTACGAGCAGTACTTC.

This clone was seen just once. This chain links TRBV5-5 with TRBJ2-5; 9 nucleotides match TRBD2. With V trimmed by 0 bases and J by 4 bases, 4 bases remained unmatched. The CDR3 has 15 amino acids. CDR1 SGHKS and CDR2 YYEKEE come from the germline V gene (reference sequence). CDR3 coding DNA: TGTGCCAGCAGCTTGGGGGCGGGGGGGCGAGAGACCCAGTACTTC. Its protein is CASSLGAGGRETQYF.

This CDR3 reads CASTEGAPGNTIYF. The CDR3 DNA reads TGTGCCAGCACAGAGGGGGCCCCTGGAAACACCATATATTTT. The chain links TRBV6-5 to TRBJ1-3; 7 nucleotides agree with TRBD1. Germline V CDR1 and CDR2: MNHEY, SVGAGI. This CDR3 contains 14 residues. V lost 7 bases and J lost 2; bases outside the gene matches: 5.

In this sample, this clone turned up a few times. The chain joins TRBV6-4 to TRBJ2-2; D unclear. Germline V CDR1 and CDR2: MRHNA, SNTAGT. Trimming left V 6 bases short and J 0 bases short, with 2 bases between. The CDR3 runs 12 residues. The CDR3 spells CASSTNTGELFF. CDR3 coding DNA: TGTGCCAGCAGCACGAACACCGGGGAGCTGTTTTTT.

This chain links TRBV7-2 with TRBJ1-6; 7 bases are shared with TRBD1. CDR3 length: 15 amino acids. CDR1 and CDR2 (germline): SGHTA, FQGNSA. Trimming cost V 5 bases and J 8 bases; bases outside gene matches: 9. CDR3 DNA sequence: TGTGCCAGCAGCCTGACAGGGACCCAAGATTCACCCCTCCACTTT. Its protein product is CASSLTGTQDSPLHF.

V usage is TRBV28 and J usage is TRBJ2-5; tentatively, D is TRBD2 (6 bases). Germline V gives CDR1 MDHEN, CDR2 SYDVKM. Deletions cut 4 bases from V and 2 bases from J, with 20 bases between. The CDR3 has 17 amino acids. The CDR3 region is CASSSRGSALPQETQYF. The CDR3, as DNA: TGTGCCAGCAGTTCGCGGGGTAGCGCACTACCTCAAGAGACCCAGTACTTC.

The chain has TRBV3-1 (or the pseudogene TRBV3-2) and TRBJ2-2; D is ambiguous. With 1 base removed from V and 4 bases from J, the gap between germline ends came to 7 bases. From germline, CDR1 is LGHDT and CDR2 YNNKEL (reference sequence). The CDR3 loop spans 14 amino acids. The CDR3 region is CASSQVAGTGELFF. The CDR3 DNA is TGTGCCAGCAGCCAAGTAGCCGGCACCGGGGAGCTGTTTTTT.

The rearrangement links TRBV11-2 to TRBJ2-7; D ambiguous. Trimming cost V 1 base and J 5 bases, with 21 bases left between them. CDR3 size: 17 residues. CDR1 and CDR2 from the germline V gene are SGHAT and FQNNGV. CDR3 in amino acids: CASSLVLQPDGYNEQYF. CDR3 bases: TGTGCCAGCAGCTTAGTCCTACAGCCGGATGGGTACAACGAGCAGTACTTC.

The genes are TRBV11-2 and TRBJ1-1; D is uncertain. This CDR3 contains 15 residues. Germline V gene data show CDR1 as SGHAT and CDR2 as FQNNGV. V was cut by 0 bases and J by 5 bases, with 13 bases left in between. The CDR3 nucleotides read TGTGCCAGCAGCTTAGAAGCGTCGGTTGGGACTGAAGCTTTCTTT. Its protein is CASSLEASVGTEAFF.

The chain is built from TRBV5-1 and TRBJ2-7; 9 bases align to TRBD2. The germline V gene has CDR1 SGHRS and CDR2 YFSETQ. Unmatched junction bases numbered 8, after V lost 3 bases and J lost 4 bases. The CDR3 extends over 15 amino acids. The CDR3 DNA reads TGCGCCAGCAGCTCGGGCCCCGCGGGGGGGTACGAGCAGTACTTC. The encoded protein is CASSSGPAGGYEQYF.

V is TRBV11-3 and J is TRBJ2-7; D is uncertain. This CDR3 has 12 amino acids. Germline V gene sequence: CDR1 SGHNT, CDR2 YENEEA. The germline V and J ends were trimmed by 1 base and 5 bases, with 6 bases remaining between them. This chain's CDR3 is CASSLGEDEQYF. DNA of the CDR3: TGTGCCAGCAGCTTAGGAGAGGACGAGCAGTACTTC.

In this sample, this clone turned up once. The CDR3 coding sequence is TGTGCCAGCAGCGAGCGACTAGCGGGGGAGCTAAAACAAGATACGCAGTATTTT. Its protein product is CASSERLAGELKQDTQYF. The rearrangement joins TRBV11-2 to TRBJ2-3; 12 bases are shared with TRBD2. CDR1 and CDR2 from the germline V gene are SGHAT and FQNNGV. The V gene end was trimmed by 5 bases and the J gene end by 5 bases; junction bases not matched to a gene: 14. The CDR3 sequence is 18 residues long.

The gene calls are TRBV19 and TRBJ1-1; TRBD1 is a possible D gene (5 bases). V lost 2 bases and J lost 3, with 7 bases in between. The CDR3 length is 13 residues. Germline CDR1 LNHDA, CDR2 SQIVND (reference sequence). Here the CDR3 reads CASSIPRDTEAFF. The CDR3 DNA follows: TGTGCCAGTAGTATACCCAGGGACACTGAAGCTTTCTTT.

The chain uses TRBV3-1 (or the pseudogene TRBV3-2) and TRBJ1-5; 9 positions match TRBD1. V trimming: 4 bases; J trimming: 7 bases; junction bases outside the gene matches: 8. This CDR3 comprises 15 residues. Germline V gene lookup returns CDR1 LGHDT and CDR2 YNNKEL (reference sequence). DNA of the CDR3: TGTGCCAGCAGCCGAGAGTCCGGGACAGGGCAGCCCCAGCATTTT. Translating it yields CASSRESGTGQPQHF.

This chain uses TRBV19 with TRBJ1-1; D possibly corresponds to TRBD1 (5 bases). Germline V gene data show CDR1 as LNHDA and CDR2 as SQIVND (reference sequence). This CDR3 spans 13 amino acids. V was cut by 7 bases and J by 0 bases, with 9 bases left in between. CDR3 residues: CASKDSVNTEAFF. The DNA for the CDR3 is TGTGCCAGTAAAGACAGCGTGAACACTGAAGCTTTCTTT.

This chain joins TRBV12-3 or TRBV12-4 and TRBJ2-7, with D unclear. The CDR3 has 12 amino acids. V lost 2 bases and J lost 6, with 8 bases in between. CDR3 protein: CASSLFIPEQYF. CDR3 sequence (DNA): TGTGCCAGCAGTTTATTCATCCCCGAGCAGTACTTC.

This chain uses TRBV4-2 with TRBJ2-3; 10 nucleotides match TRBD2. V trimming: 3 bases; J trimming: 4 bases; junction bases outside the gene matches: 7. The CDR3 loop spans 16 amino acids. Germline V gives CDR1 LGHNA, CDR2 YNFKEQ. CDR3 nucleotide sequence: TGTGCCAGCAGCCAGGAGATAGCGGGGGGCCCAGATACGCAGTATTTT. Translation: CASSQEIAGGPDTQYF.

The chain combines TRBV7-2 with TRBJ1-1, with unresolved D. Trimming removed 5 bases from V and 0 bases from J, with 13 bases in between. This CDR3 contains 15 residues. The V gene's germline CDR1 is SGHTA and CDR2 FQGNSA. Here the CDR3 reads CASSPNAGVNTEAFF. Written as DNA, the CDR3 is TGTGCCAGCAGCCCAAACGCCGGGGTGAACACTGAAGCTTTCTTT.

The chain joins TRBV2 to TRBJ1-5, with 9 nucleotides matching TRBD1. CDR1 and CDR2 from the germline V gene are SNHLY and FYNNEI. Losses at the gene ends were 6 bases for V and 0 bases for J; bases not matched to a gene: 3. This CDR3 is 15 amino acids long. The CDR3 sequence is CASRGQGYSNQPQHF. In DNA, the CDR3 is TGTGCCAGCAGGGGACAGGGCTATAGCAATCAGCCCCAGCATTTT.

The chain has TRBV29-1 and TRBJ1-1, with 7 positions matching TRBD1. Losses at the gene ends were 3 bases for V and 4 bases for J; bases not matched to a gene: 8. CDR1 and CDR2 from the germline V gene are SQVTM and ANQGSEA. The CDR3 length is 14 residues. In nucleotides, the CDR3 is TGCAGCGTTGATTTGCAGGGGGTCGGCACTGAAGCTTTCTTT. This sequence encodes CSVDLQGVGTEAFF.

With respect to this clone: Its ends do not fully match the called genes, so a read error is possible. The chain combines TRBV7-7 with TRBJ2-3; 8 bases fit TRBD2. CDR3 length: 15 amino acids. The germline gives CDR1 SSHAT, CDR2 FNYEAQ (reference sequence). DNA for the CDR3: TGTGCTAGCAGCTTAGGGACTAGTTTCTCAGATACGCAGTATTTT. Translating gives CASSLGTSFSDTQYF.

The chain couples TRBV10-2 to TRBJ1-5, with 7 bases matching TRBD1. Germline values: CDR1 WSHSY, CDR2 SAAADI. The ends lost 6 bases at V and 4 bases at J; junction bases unmatched: 9. The CDR3 loop spans 15 amino acids. In DNA form, the CDR3 reads TGCGCCAGCAGACCTCAGGGGGAACAAAATCAGCCCCAGCATTTT. Its protein product is CASRPQGEQNQPQHF.

The table lists this clone with a few counts. The genes are TRBV21-1 and TRBJ1-1. TRBV21-1 is marked as a pseudogene. The CDR3 length is 12 residues. For the CDR3, the DNA is TGTGCCATTCATGCCGGGAACACTGAAGCTTTCTTT. Protein sequence: CAIHAGNTEAFF.

This clone appeared a single time. The CDR3 spells CASSRSGASTDTQYF. The CDR3 region has the DNA TGTGCCAGCAGTCGTAGCGGAGCTAGCACAGATACGCAGTATTTT. The chain is built from TRBV5-4 and TRBJ2-3, with D perhaps TRBD2 (6 bases). The CDR3 has 15 residues. Trimming shortened V by 5 bases and J by 0 bases, and 13 bases separated the two germline ends. Germline CDR1 SGHNT, CDR2 YYREEE (reference sequence).

This clone was recorded once. The J gene is TRBJ1-1, the V gene TRBV7-9; weak D call: TRBD1 (5 bases). Trimming stripped 3 bases from V and 2 bases from J, with 22 bases between. Looked up from germline, CDR1 is SEHNR and CDR2 is FQNEAQ (reference sequence). The CDR3 extends over 18 amino acids. The CDR3 nucleotides are TGTGCCAGCAGCTTCGGGGAGGGGATATGGGCCTTAAACACTGAAGCTTTCTTT. As protein: CASSFGEGIWALNTEAFF. Based on the CDR3 plus reference TRBV7-9 and TRBJ1-1, the full variable domain is DTGVSQNPRHKITKRGQNVTFRCDPISEHNRLYWYRQTLGQGPEFLTYFQNEAQLEKSRLLSDRFSAERPKGSFSTLEIQRTEQGDSAMYLCASSFGEGIWALNTEAFFGQGTRLTVV.

The chain joins TRBV7-8 to TRBJ2-7; 7 bases are shared with TRBD1. Looked up from germline, CDR1 is SGHVS and CDR2 is FQNEAQ. The CDR3 sequence is 15 residues long. J lost 3 bases, V lost 0 bases, and 5 bases had no gene match. In DNA form, the CDR3 reads TGTGCCAGCAGCTTAGCCGGGACAGCTAACTACGAGCAGTACTTC. It translates to CASSLAGTANYEQYF.

J is TRBJ2-7 and V is TRBV4-3; D possibly corresponds to TRBD2 (6 bases). V was shortened by 2 bases and J by 2 bases, with 13 bases between the two germline ends. Germline V lookup: CDR1 LGHNA, CDR2 YSLEER. The CDR3 covers 15 residues. The CDR3 DNA reads TGCGCCAGCAGCCAATGGAGGGAAGTAGCCTACGAGCAGTACTTC. It encodes CASSQWREVAYEQYF.

The rearrangement joins TRBV6-5 to TRBJ1-5; the match to TRBD1 covers 9 bases. V lost 5 bases to trimming and J lost 7 bases; unmatched junction nucleotides: 9. Germline assignment: CDR1 MNHEY and CDR2 SVGAGI. The CDR3 totals 15 residues. CDR3 sequence: CASSTQGAGGQPQHF. The DNA of the CDR3 is TGTGCCAGCAGTACACAGGGGGCTGGAGGGCAGCCCCAGCATTTT.

The chain has TRBV30 and TRBJ2-1; D might be TRBD1 or TRBD2, each matching 5 bases. V gave up 5 bases and J gave up 8 bases, with 19 bases separating them. The CDR3 loop spans 14 amino acids. CDR1 and CDR2 from the germline V gene are GTSNPN and SVGIG (reference sequence). CDR3 in amino acids: CAWGGPGYPHEQFF. The CDR3 nucleotides are TGTGCCTGGGGAGGTCCAGGGTATCCGCATGAGCAGTTCTTC.